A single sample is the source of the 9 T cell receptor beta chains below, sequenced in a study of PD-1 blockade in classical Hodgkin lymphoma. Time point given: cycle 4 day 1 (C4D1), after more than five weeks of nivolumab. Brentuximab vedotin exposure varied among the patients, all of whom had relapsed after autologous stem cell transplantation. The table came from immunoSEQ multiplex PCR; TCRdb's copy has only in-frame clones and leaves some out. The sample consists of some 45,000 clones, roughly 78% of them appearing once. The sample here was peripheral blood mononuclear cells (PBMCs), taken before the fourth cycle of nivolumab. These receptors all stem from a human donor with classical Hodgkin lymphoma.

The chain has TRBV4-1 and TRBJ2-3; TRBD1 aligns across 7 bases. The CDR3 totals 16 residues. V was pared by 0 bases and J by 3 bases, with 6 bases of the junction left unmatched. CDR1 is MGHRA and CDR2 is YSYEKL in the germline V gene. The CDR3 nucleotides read TGCGCCAGCAGCCAAGATAAGGGGGCGGGTACAGATACGCAGTATTTT. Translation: CASSQDKGAGTDTQYF.

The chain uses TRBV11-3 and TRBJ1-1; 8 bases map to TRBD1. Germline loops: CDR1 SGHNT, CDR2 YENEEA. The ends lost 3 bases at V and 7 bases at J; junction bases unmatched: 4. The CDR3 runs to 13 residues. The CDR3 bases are TGTGCCAGCAGCTTGTCCGGGACAGGTGAAGCTTTCTTT. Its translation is CASSLSGTGEAFF.

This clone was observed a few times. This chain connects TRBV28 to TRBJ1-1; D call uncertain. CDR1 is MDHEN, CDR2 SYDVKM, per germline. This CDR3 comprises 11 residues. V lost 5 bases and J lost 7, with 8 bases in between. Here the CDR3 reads CASSVDREAFF. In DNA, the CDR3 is TGTGCCAGCAGTGTAGACCGTGAAGCTTTCTTT.

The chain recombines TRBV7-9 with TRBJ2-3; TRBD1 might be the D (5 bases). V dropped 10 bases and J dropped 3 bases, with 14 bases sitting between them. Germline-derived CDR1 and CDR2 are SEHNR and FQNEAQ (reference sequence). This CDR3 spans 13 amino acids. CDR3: CAMKQASTDTQYF. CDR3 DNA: TGTGCCATGAAACAGGCGTCGACAGATACGCAGTATTTT.

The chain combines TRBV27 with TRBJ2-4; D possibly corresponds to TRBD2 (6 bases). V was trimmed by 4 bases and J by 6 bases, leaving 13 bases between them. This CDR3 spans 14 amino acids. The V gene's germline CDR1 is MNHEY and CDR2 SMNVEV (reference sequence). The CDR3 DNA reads TGTGCCAGCAGTTCCCGCGGGGCGATAAACATTCAGTACTTC. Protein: CASSSRGAINIQYF.

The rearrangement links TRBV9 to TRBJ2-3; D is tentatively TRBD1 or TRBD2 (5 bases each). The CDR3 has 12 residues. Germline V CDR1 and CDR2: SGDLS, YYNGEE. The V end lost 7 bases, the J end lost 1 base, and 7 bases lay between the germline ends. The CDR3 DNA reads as TGTGCCAGCGGGGGTCGCACAGATACGCAGTATTTT. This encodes CASGGRTDTQYF.

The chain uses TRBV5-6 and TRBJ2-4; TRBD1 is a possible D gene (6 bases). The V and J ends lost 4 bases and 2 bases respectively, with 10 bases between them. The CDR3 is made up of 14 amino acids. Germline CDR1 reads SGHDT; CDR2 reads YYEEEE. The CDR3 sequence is CASSRGGTKNIQYF. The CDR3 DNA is TGTGCCAGCAGCCGAGGGGGAACCAAAAACATTCAGTACTTC.

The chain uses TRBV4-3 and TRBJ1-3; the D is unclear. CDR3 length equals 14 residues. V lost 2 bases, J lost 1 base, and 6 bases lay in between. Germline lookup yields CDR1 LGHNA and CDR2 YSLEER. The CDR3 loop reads CASSQYASGNTIYF. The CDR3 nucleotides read TGCGCCAGCAGCCAATATGCTTCTGGAAACACCATATATTTT.

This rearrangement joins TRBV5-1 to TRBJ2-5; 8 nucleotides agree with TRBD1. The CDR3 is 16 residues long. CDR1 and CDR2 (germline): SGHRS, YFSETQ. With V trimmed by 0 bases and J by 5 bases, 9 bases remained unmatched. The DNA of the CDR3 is TGCGCCAGCAGCTTGGCAGGGGGCAATTCGCTGGAGACCCAGTACTTC. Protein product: CASSLAGGNSLETQYF.